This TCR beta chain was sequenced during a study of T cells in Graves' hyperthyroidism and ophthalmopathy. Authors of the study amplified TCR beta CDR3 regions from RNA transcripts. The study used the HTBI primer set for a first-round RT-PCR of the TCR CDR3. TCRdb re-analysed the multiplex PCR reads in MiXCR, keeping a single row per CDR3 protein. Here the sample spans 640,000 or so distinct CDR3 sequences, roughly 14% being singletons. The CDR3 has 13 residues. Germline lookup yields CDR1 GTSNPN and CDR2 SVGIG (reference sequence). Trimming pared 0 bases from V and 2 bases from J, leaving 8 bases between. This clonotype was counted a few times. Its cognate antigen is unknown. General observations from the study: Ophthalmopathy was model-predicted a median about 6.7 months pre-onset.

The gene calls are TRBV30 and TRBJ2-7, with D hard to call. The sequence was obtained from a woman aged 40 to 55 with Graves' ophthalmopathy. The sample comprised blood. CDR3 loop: CAWSVQRTYEQYF. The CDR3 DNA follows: TGTGCCTGGAGTGTACAGAGGACCTACGAGCAGTACTTC.